This T cell receptor (beta chain) was sequenced during a study of T cell responses to AZD1222 COVID-19 vaccine. Germline V gene sequence: CDR1 SGHRS, CDR2 YFSETQ. Deletions cut 0 bases from V and 0 bases from J, with 7 bases between. CDR3 size: 14 residues. TCRdb's copy holds only in-frame clones and misses some; the assay was immunoSEQ multiplex PCR. Here the sample spans some 130,000 clones, 90% being singletons. J is TRBJ2-7 and V is TRBV5-1; maybe TRBD2 (6 bases). The source material was peripheral blood, sampled on day 0 of AZD1222 vaccination. The clonotype was recovered from an adult in good health. The CDR3 region has the DNA TGCGCCAGCAGCTTGGTCGGGAGCTCCTACGAGCAGTACTTC. It encodes CASSLVGSSYEQYF.